These 18 T cell receptor beta chains share one sample of origin, sequenced in a study of response to subunit inactivated influenza vaccine. TCRdb re-called the RT-PCR reads with MiXCR, one entry per CDR3 protein. This sample has about 650,000 distinct CDR3 sequences; 14% occur once, and the top ten carry approximately 7.6%. This material consisted of PBMCs from blood, taken approximately 15 days before vaccination. The source of these receptors is a man aged 50 or older who received an inactivated influenza vaccine.

There are many counts of this clonotype. This chain connects TRBV7-8 to TRBJ2-7; D unresolved. The CDR3 length is 11 residues. Germline CDR1 is SGHVS and CDR2 is FQNEAQ. V lost 5 bases to trimming and J lost 3 bases, with 5 bases between them. The CDR3 loop reads CASSHYYEQYF. The CDR3 DNA sequence: TGTGCCAGCAGCCACTACTACGAGCAGTACTTC.

This clonotype was detected ten times or more. V and J are TRBV29-1 and TRBJ2-3; D may be TRBD1 (5 bases). Trimming left V 3 bases short and J 0 bases short, with 7 bases between. The CDR3 is 13 amino acids. Germline-derived CDR1 and CDR2 are SQVTM and ANQGSEA. The CDR3 coding sequence is TGCAGCGTTGAGCGACAGAGCACAGATACGCAGTATTTT. Translated: CSVERQSTDTQYF.

V usage is TRBV6-5 and J usage is TRBJ2-5; D is unclear. There are 15 residues in the CDR3. Germline V gene sequence: CDR1 MNHEY, CDR2 SVGAGI. V was clipped by 0 bases and J by 1 base, with 9 bases between them. The CDR3 reads CASSYSGRSQETQYF. CDR3 DNA: TGTGCCAGCAGTTACTCGGGCAGGAGCCAAGAGACCCAGTACTTC.

At least ten counts were recorded for this clonotype. This chain joins TRBV21-1 and TRBJ2-1; the D call of TRBD1 is as the table states it, not checked on the DNA. TRBV21-1 is described as a pseudogene. The CDR3 contains 14 residues. CDR3 in DNA: TGTGCCAGCGGTCTTCCCAGGGGCCACAATGAGCAGTTCTTC. Translating it yields CASGLPRGHNEQFF.

In this sample, this clonotype turned up a few times. The chain employs TRBV6-1 and TRBJ1-1; D gene uncertain. This CDR3 spans 15 amino acids. The V end was cut by 6 bases, the J end by 0 bases, with 14 bases between. CDR1 and CDR2 (germline): MNHNS, SASEGT. Written as DNA, the CDR3 is TGTGCCAGCAGCCGAGACTTGGATATGAACACTGAAGCTTTCTTT. Its protein product is CASSRDLDMNTEAFF.

The V call is TRBV6-1, the J call TRBJ2-3; 7 positions match TRBD2. V lost 6 bases to trimming and J lost 6 bases; unmatched junction nucleotides: 12. The CDR3 contains 15 residues. Per germline, CDR1 MNHNS and CDR2 SASEGT. The CDR3 nucleotides are TGTGCCAGCAGCCGGCTGGGACTACCCCCGGATACGCAGTATTTT. It yields the protein CASSRLGLPPDTQYF.

This clonotype was counted at least ten times. The J gene is TRBJ2-7, the V gene TRBV5-1, with TRBD1 matching over 7 bases. J was trimmed by 5 bases and V by 3 bases; bases with no gene match: 5. The CDR3 covers 13 residues. The V gene's germline CDR1 is SGHRS and CDR2 YFSETQ. CDR3 residues: CASSYDRADEQYF. DNA of the CDR3: TGCGCCAGCAGCTACGACAGGGCGGACGAGCAGTACTTC. The variable domain in full, completed from reference TRBV5-1 and TRBJ2-7, reads KAGVTQTPRYLIKTRGQQVTLSCSPISGHRSVSWYQQTPGQGLQFLFEYFSETQRNKGNFPGRFSGRQFSNSRSEMNVSTLELGDSALYLCASSYDRADEQYFGPGTRLTVT.

The chain employs TRBV9 and TRBJ1-5; D gene ambiguous. Germline CDR1 SGDLS, CDR2 YYNGEE. CDR3 length equals 13 residues. V lost 0 bases to trimming and J lost 4 bases, with 5 bases between them. The CDR3 DNA is TGTGCCAGCAGCGTAGTTCCGAATCAGCCCCAGCATTTT. Its protein is CASSVVPNQPQHF.

A few counts support this clonotype. The rearrangement links TRBV7-3 to TRBJ2-3; possible D gene TRBD2, 6 bases. V was shortened by 6 bases and J by 5 bases, with 12 bases between the two germline ends. Per germline, CDR1 SGHTA and CDR2 FQGTGA. This CDR3 has 13 amino acids. DNA for the CDR3: TGTGCCAGCAGTTCGGAGGGTGTAGATACGCAGTATTTT. As protein: CASSSEGVDTQYF.

The CDR3 DNA is TGTGCCTGGAGCGGGACAGGGAGGGGAGATACGCAGTATTTT. This encodes CAWSGTGRGDTQYF. The V gene is TRBV30, the J gene TRBJ2-3; 9 bases are shared with TRBD1. Germline V lookup: CDR1 GTSNPN, CDR2 SVGIG (reference sequence). V trimming: 3 bases; J trimming: 5 bases; junction bases outside the gene matches: 6. The CDR3 is 14 amino acids.

The gene calls are TRBV15 and TRBJ2-2; 9 bases line up with TRBD1. This CDR3 is built from 20 residues. The germline CDR1 and CDR2 sequences are LNHNV and YYDKDF (reference sequence). V was pared by 5 bases and J by 6 bases, with 22 bases of the junction left unmatched. CDR3 in DNA: TGTGCCACCAGCCACGGGGTTTATATGTTAGGGACAGGGATCGCCGGGGAGCTGTTTTTT. This codes for CATSHGVYMLGTGIAGELFF.

CDR3 residues: CASSLDGTGSSYEQYF. The CDR3 nucleotides are TGCGCCAGCAGCTTGGACGGGACAGGGAGCTCCTACGAGCAGTACTTC. This rearrangement joins TRBV5-1 to TRBJ2-7, with TRBD1 matching 9 bases. This CDR3 contains 16 residues. Trimming removed 0 bases from V and 0 bases from J; junction bases left unmatched: 4. Germline-derived CDR1 and CDR2 are SGHRS and YFSETQ.

The table lists this clonotype with a few counts. V usage is TRBV12-3 or TRBV12-4 and J usage is TRBJ2-5, with D perhaps being TRBD1 or TRBD2 (7 bases each). Trimming shortened V by 6 bases and J by 5 bases, and 16 bases separated the two germline ends. The CDR3 totals 14 residues. The CDR3 spells CASRPAGGAETQYF. CDR3 nucleotide sequence: TGTGCCAGCAGGCCGGCAGGGGGGGCGGAGACCCAGTACTTC.

This rearrangement joins TRBV20-1 to TRBJ1-1; 7 nucleotides match TRBD1. Unmatched junction bases numbered 8, after V lost 2 bases and J lost 5 bases. The CDR3 has 14 amino acids. Germline loops: CDR1 DFQATT, CDR2 SNEGSKA (reference sequence). The CDR3 protein is CSARKTGISTEAFF. Here the CDR3 DNA reads TGCAGTGCTAGAAAGACAGGGATAAGTACTGAAGCTTTCTTT.

The rearrangement joins TRBV6-2 or TRBV6-3 to TRBJ2-7; D gene unclear. Trimming cost V 2 bases and J 3 bases, with 8 bases left between them. Germline lookup yields CDR1 MNHEY and CDR2 SVGEGT. This CDR3 has 13 amino acids. CDR3: CASSYGRRYEQYF. The CDR3 coding sequence is TGTGCCAGCAGTTACGGCAGACGCTACGAGCAGTACTTC.

This clonotype turned up a few times. V and J are TRBV11-3 and TRBJ2-5; D gene ambiguous. Germline values: CDR1 SGHNT, CDR2 YENEEA. The CDR3 contains 16 residues. V was pared by 1 base and J by 0 bases, with 12 bases between. CDR3 sequence reads: CASSLGSGGYQETQYF. The CDR3 DNA sequence: TGTGCCAGCAGCTTAGGTTCCGGCGGCTACCAAGAGACCCAGTACTTC.

This clonotype appeared a few times. The chain couples TRBV12-3 or TRBV12-4 to TRBJ2-1, with a possible D match to TRBD2 (6 bases). The V end lost 1 base, the J end lost 11 bases, and 15 bases lay between the germline ends. The CDR3 is made up of 14 amino acids. The CDR3 region has the DNA TGTGCCAGCAGTTTAGAAGGGAGGACTACCCAGCAGTTCTTC. Residues: CASSLEGRTTQQFF.

This clonotype has a handful of counts. The junction differs from germline at one of its ends, possibly a read error. CDR3 coding DNA: TGTGCCAGCACCTTACAACATCGATTAGCCAAAAACATTCAGTACTTC. It encodes CASTLQHRLAKNIQYF. This chain links TRBV7-8 with TRBJ2-4; D uncertain. The CDR3 consists of 16 residues. From germline, CDR1 is SGHVS and CDR2 FQNEAQ. The full variable domain, rest sourced from reference TRBV7-8 and TRBJ2-4, is GAGVSQSPRYKVAKRGQDVALRCDPISGHVSLFWYQQALGQGPEFLTYFQNEAQLDKSGLPSDRFFAERPEGSVSTLKIQRTQQEDSAVYLCASTLQHRLAKNIQYFGAGTRLSVL.